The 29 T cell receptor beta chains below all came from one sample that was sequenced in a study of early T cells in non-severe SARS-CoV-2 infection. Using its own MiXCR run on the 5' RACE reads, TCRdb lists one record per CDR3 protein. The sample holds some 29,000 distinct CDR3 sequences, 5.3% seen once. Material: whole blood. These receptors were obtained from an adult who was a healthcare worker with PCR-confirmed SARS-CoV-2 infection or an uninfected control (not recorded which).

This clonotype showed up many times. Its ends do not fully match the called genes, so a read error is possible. The CDR3 DNA follows: TGTGCCAGCAGTGGGGGAGAGGGGGTTATATTC. This codes for CASSGGEGVIF. The chain uses TRBV27 and TRBJ1-2, with D possibly matching TRBD1 (6 bases). CDR1 is MNHEY, CDR2 SMNVEV, per germline (reference sequence). CDR3 size: 11 residues.

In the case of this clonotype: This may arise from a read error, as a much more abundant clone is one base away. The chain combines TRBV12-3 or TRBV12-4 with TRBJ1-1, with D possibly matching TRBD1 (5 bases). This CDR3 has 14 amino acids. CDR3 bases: TGTGCCAGCATCATTGACAGCGGAGGCACTGAAGCTGTCTTT. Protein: CASIIDSGGTEAVF.

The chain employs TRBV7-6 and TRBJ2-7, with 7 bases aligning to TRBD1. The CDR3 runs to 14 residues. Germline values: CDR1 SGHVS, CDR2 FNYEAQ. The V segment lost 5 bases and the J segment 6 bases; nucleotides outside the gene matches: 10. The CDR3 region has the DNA TGTGCCAGCAGCCGATGGGACAGCCACTCCGAGCAGTACTTC. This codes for CASSRWDSHSEQYF.

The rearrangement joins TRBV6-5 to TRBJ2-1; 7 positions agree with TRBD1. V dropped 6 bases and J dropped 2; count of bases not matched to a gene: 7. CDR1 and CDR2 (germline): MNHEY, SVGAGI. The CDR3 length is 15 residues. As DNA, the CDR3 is TGTGCCAGCAGCAAGGGGGCCTCAACCTACAATGAGCAGTTCTTC. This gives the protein CASSKGASTYNEQFF.

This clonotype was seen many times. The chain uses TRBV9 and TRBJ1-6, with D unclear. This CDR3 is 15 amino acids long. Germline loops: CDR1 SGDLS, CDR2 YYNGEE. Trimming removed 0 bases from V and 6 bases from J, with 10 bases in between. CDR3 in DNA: TGTGCCAGCAGCGTAGAGTCCCCCTTTAATTCACCCCTCCACTTT. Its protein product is CASSVESPFNSPLHF.

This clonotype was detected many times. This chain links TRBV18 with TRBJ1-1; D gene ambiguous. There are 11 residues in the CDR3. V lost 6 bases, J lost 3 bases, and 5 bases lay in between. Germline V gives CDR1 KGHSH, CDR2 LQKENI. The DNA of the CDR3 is TGTGCCAGCTCCCGGGACACTGAAGCTTTCTTT. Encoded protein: CASSRDTEAFF.

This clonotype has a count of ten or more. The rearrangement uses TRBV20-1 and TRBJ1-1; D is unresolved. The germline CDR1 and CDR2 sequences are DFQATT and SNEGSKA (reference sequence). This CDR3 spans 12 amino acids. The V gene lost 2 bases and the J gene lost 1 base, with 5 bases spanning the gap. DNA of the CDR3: TGCAGTGCTAGAAGTCCGAACACTGAAGCTTTCTTT. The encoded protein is CSARSPNTEAFF.

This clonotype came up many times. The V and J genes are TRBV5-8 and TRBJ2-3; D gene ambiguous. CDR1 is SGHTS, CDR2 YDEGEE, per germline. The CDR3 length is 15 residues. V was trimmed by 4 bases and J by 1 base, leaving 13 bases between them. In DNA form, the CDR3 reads TGTGCCAGCAGCCCCGGATGGTCGGGCACAGATACGCAGTATTTT. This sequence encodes CASSPGWSGTDTQYF.

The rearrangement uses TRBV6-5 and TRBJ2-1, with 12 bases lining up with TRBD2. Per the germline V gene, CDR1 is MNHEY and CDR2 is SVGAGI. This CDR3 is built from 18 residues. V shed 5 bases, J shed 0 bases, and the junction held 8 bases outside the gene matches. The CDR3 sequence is CASSLTSGRTHSYNEQFF. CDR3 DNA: TGTGCCAGCAGTCTGACTAGCGGGAGAACTCACTCCTACAATGAGCAGTTCTTC.

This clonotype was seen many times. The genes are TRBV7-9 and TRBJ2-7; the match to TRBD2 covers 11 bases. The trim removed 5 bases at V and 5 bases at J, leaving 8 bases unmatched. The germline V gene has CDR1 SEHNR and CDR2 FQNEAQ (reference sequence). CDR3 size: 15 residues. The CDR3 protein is CASSHLAGGPDEQYF. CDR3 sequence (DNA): TGTGCCAGCAGCCATTTAGCGGGAGGGCCCGACGAGCAGTACTTC.

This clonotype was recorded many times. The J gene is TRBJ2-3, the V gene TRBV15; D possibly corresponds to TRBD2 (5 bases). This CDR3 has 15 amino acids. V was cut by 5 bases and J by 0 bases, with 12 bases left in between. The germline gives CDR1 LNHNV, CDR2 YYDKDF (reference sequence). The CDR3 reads CATSLRAASTDTQYF. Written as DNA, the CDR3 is TGTGCCACCAGCCTTCGAGCGGCTAGCACAGATACGCAGTATTTT.

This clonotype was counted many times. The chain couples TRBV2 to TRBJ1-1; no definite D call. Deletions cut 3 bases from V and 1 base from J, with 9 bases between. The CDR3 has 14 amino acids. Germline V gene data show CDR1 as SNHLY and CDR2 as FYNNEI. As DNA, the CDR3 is TGTGCCAGCAGTGATCCAGAGTCGAACACTGAAGCTTTCTTT. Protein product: CASSDPESNTEAFF.

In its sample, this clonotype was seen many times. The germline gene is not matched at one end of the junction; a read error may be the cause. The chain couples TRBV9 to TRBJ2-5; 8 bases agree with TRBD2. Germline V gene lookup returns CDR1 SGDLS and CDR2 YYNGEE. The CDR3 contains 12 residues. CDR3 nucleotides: TGTGCCAGCAGCCTAAATAGCGGGACGGCCAACTTC. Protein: CASSLNSGTANF.

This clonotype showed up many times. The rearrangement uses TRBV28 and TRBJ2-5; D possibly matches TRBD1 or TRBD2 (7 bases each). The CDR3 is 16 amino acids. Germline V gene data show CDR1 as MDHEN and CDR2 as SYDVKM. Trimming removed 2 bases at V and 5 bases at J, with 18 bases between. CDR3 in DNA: TGTGCCAGCAGTTTAGGTGGGAGGGGGCGCCGGGAGACCCAGTACTTC. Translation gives CASSLGGRGRRETQYF.

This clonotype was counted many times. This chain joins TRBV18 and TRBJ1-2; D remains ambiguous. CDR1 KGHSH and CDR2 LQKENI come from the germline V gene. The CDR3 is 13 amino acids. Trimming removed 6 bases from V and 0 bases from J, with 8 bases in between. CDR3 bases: TGTGCCAGCTCTGACACCTCTAACTATGGCTACACCTTC. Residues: CASSDTSNYGYTF. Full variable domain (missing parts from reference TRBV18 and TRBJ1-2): NAGVMQNPRHLVRRRGQEARLRCSPMKGHSHVYWYRQLPEEGLKFMVYLQKENIIDESGMPKERFSAEFPKEGPSILRIQQVVRGDSAAYFCASSDTSNYGYTFGSGTRLTVV.

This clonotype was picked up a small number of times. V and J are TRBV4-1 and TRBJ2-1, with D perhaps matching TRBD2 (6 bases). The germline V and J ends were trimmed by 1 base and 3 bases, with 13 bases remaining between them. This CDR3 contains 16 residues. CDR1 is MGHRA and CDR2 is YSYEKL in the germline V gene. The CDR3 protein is CASSQGTGTLYNEQFF. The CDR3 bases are TGCGCCAGCAGCCAAGGGACCGGGACTCTCTACAATGAGCAGTTCTTC.

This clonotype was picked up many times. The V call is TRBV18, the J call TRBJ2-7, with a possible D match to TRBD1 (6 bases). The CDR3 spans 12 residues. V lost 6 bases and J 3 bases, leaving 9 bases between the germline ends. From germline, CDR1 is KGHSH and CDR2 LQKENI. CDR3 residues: CASSPDSYEQYF. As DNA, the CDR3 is TGTGCCAGCTCGCCGGACAGCTACGAGCAGTACTTC.

The CDR3 loop reads CASSQEGATNEKLFF. The CDR3 DNA follows: TGTGCCAGCAGCCAAGAGGGGGCAACTAATGAAAAACTGTTTTTT. The genes are TRBV3-1 and TRBJ1-4, with D possibly TRBD1 on 5 matching bases. The CDR3 is made up of 15 amino acids. The germline V gene encodes CDR1 LGHDT and CDR2 YNNKEL (reference sequence). V dropped 0 bases and J dropped 0 bases, with 5 bases sitting between them.

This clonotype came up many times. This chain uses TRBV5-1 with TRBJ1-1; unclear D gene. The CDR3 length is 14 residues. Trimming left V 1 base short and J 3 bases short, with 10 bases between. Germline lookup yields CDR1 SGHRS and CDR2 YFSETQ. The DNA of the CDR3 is TGCGCCAGCAGCTTGTTCTCGGGAGACACTGAAGCTTTCTTT. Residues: CASSLFSGDTEAFF. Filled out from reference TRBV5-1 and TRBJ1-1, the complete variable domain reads KAGVTQTPRYLIKTRGQQVTLSCSPISGHRSVSWYQQTPGQGLQFLFEYFSETQRNKGNFPGRFSGRQFSNSRSEMNVSTLELGDSALYLCASSLFSGDTEAFFGQGTRLTVV.

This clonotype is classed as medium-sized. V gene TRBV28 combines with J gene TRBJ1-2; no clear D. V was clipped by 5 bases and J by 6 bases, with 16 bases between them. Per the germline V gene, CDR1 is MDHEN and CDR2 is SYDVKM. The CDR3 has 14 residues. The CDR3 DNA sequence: TGTGCCAGCAGTATGACTACGGGTTTAAATGGCTACACCTTC. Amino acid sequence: CASSMTTGLNGYTF.

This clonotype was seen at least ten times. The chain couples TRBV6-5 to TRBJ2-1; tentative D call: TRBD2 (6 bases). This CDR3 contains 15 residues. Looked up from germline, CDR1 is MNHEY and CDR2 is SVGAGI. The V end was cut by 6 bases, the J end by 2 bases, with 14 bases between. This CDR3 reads CASSHGGRPYNEQFF. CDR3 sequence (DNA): TGTGCCAGCAGCCACGGAGGGCGGCCCTACAATGAGCAGTTCTTC.

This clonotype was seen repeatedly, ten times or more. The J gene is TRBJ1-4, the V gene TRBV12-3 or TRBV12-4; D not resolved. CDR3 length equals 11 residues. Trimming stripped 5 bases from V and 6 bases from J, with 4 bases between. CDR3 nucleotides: TGTGCCAGCAGTCTGTATGAAAAACTGTTTTTT. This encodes CASSLYEKLFF.

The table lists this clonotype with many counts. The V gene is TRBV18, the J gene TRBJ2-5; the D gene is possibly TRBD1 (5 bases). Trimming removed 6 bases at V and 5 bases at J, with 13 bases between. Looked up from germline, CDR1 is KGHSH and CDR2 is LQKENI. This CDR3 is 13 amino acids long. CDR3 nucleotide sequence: TGTGCCAGCTCCCCCGACAGTCGGGAGACCCAGTACTTC. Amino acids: CASSPDSRETQYF.

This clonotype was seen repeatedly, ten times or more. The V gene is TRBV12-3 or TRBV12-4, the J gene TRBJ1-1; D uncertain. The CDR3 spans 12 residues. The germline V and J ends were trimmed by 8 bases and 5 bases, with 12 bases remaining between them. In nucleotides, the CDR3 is TGTGCCAGCTACGGACGGGGAACTGAAGCTTTCTTT. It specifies CASYGRGTEAFF.

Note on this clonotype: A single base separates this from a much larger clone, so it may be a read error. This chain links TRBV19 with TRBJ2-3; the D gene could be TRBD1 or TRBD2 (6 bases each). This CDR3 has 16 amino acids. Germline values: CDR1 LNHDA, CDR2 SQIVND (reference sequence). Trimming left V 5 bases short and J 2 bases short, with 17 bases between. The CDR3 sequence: CASSSWPGGPTDTQYF. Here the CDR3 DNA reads TGTGCCAGTAGTTCCTGGCCCGGGGGCCCCACAGATACGCAGTATTTT.

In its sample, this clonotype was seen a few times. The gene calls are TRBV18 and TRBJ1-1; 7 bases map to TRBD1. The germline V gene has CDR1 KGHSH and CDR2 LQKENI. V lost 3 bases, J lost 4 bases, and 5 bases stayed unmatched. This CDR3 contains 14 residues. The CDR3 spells CASSPARGGTEAFF. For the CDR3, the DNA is TGTGCCAGCTCACCGGCCAGGGGGGGCACTGAAGCTTTCTTT. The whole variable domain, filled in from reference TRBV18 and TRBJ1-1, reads NAGVMQNPRHLVRRRGQEARLRCSPMKGHSHVYWYRQLPEEGLKFMVYLQKENIIDESGMPKERFSAEFPKEGPSILRIQQVVRGDSAAYFCASSPARGGTEAFFGQGTRLTVV.

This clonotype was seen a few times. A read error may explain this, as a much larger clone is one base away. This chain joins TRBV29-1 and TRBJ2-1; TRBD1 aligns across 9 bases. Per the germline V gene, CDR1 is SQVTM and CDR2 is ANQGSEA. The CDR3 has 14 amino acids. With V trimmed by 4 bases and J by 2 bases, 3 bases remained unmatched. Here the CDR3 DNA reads TGCAGCGTTGGGGGACAGGGTACCTACAATGAGCAGTTCTTC. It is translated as CSVGGQGTYNEQFF.

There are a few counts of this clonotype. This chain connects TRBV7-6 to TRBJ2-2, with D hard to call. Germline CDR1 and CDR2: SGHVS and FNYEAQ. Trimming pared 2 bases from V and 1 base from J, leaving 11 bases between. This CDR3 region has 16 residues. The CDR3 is CASSLFGVLNTGELFF. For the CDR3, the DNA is TGTGCCAGCAGCTTATTTGGGGTACTGAACACCGGGGAGCTGTTTTTT. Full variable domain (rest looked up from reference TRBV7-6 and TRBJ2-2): GAGVSQSPRYKVTKRGQDVALRCDPISGHVSLYWYRQALGQGPEFLTYFNYEAQQDKSGLPNDRFSAERPEGSISTLTIQRTEQRDSAMYRCASSLFGVLNTGELFFGEGSRLTVL.

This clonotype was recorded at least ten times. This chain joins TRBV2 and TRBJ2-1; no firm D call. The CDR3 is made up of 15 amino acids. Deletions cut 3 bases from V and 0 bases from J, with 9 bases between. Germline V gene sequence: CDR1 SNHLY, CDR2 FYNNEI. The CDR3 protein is CASSEDGSSYNEQFF. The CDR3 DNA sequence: TGTGCCAGCAGTGAGGACGGCAGCTCCTACAATGAGCAGTTCTTC.